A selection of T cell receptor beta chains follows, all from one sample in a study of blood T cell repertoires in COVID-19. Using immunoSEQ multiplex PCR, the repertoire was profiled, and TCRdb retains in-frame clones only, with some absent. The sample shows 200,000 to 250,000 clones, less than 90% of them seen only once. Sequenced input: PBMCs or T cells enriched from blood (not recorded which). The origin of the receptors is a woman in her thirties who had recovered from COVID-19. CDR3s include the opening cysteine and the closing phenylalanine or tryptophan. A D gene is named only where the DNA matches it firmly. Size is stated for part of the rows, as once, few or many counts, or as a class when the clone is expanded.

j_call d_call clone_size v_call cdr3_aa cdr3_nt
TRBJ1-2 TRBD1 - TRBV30 CAWSGKQGAGYTF TGTGCCTGGAGTGGTAAACAGGGGGCCGGCTACACCTTC
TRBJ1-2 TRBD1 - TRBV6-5 CASSYRDRGPVGYTF TGTGCCAGCAGTTACCGGGACAGGGGGCCAGTTGGCTACACCTTC
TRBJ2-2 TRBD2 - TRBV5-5 CASSLDPSGVTGELFF TGTGCCAGCAGCCTGGACCCTAGCGGGGTCACCGGGGAGCTGTTTTTT
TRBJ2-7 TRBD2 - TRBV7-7 CASSASHGGNEQYF TGTGCCAGCAGCGCGAGCCACGGGGGGAACGAGCAGTACTTC
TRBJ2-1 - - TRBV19 CASSIPGLSYNEQFF TGTGCCAGTAGTATTCCGGGTCTCTCCTACAATGAGCAGTTCTTC
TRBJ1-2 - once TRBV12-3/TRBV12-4 CASSQGYGYTF TGTGCCAGCAGTCAGGGGTATGGCTACACCTTC
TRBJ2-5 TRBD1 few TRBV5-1 CASSLGTGTETQYF TGCGCCAGCAGCTTAGGGACAGGGACCGAGACCCAGTACTTC
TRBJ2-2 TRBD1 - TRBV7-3 CASSFQGALTGELFF TGTGCCAGCAGCTTCCAGGGGGCCCTCACCGGGGAGCTGTTTTTT
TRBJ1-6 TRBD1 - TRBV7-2 CASSLQTGNRTPLHF TGTGCCAGCAGCCTACAGACAGGGAATAGGACACCCCTCCACTTT
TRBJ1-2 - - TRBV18 CASSPPVRVSGYTF TGTGCCAGCTCACCACCAGTTCGGGTTAGTGGCTACACCTTC
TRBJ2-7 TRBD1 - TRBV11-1 CASSPRGQGASYEQYF TGTGCCAGCAGCCCCAGGGGACAGGGTGCCTCCTACGAGCAGTACTTC
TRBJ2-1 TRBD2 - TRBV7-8 CASSLGTSGGVGGEQFF TGTGCCAGCAGCTTAGGGACTAGCGGGGGGGTAGGCGGTGAGCAGTTCTTC
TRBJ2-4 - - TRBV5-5 CASSSATSWENIQYF TGTGCCAGCAGCTCCGCAACTAGCTGGGAAAACATTCAGTACTTC
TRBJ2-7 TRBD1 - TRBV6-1 CASSEAASGGAGSYEQYF TGTGCCAGCAGTGAAGCGGCTTCAGGGGGCGCGGGGTCCTACGAGCAGTACTTC
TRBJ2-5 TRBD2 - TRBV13 CASTLRGGSPWGVSGAAETQYF TGTGCCAGCACCTTACGAGGTGGCAGCCCATGGGGAGTTAGCGGGGCCGCAGAGACCCAGTACTTC
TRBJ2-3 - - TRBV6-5 CASRDTPDTQYF TGTGCCAGCAGGGACACGCCAGATACGCAGTATTTT
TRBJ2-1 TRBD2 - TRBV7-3 CASSFSGGADEQFF TGTGCCAGCAGCTTTAGCGGGGGGGCGGATGAGCAGTTCTTC
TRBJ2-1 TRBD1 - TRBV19 CASSNRDSSLGEQFF TGTGCCAGTAGTAACCGGGACAGTTCCTTGGGTGAGCAGTTCTTC
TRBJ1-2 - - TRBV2 CASSEGGTGRYGYTF TGTGCCAGCAGTGAAGGGGGGACTGGACGTTACGGCTACACCTTC
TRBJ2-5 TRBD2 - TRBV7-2 CASSFSGGAQETQYF TGTGCCAGCAGCTTTAGCGGGGGGGCCCAAGAGACCCAGTACTTC
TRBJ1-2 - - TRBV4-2 CASSQVSGNLNYGYTF TGTGCCAGCAGCCAAGTCTCCGGGAACCTTAACTATGGCTACACCTTC
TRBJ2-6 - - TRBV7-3 CASSLGSHSGANVLTF TGTGCCAGCAGCTTGGGCTCCCACTCTGGGGCCAACGTCCTGACTTTC
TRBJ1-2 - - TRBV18 CASSPSLGSGGYTF TGTGCCAGCTCACCGAGCCTGGGGTCGGGAGGCTACACCTTC
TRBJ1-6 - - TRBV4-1 CASSRPGELRNSPLHF TGCGCCAGCAGCCGGCCAGGGGAACTCAGAAATTCACCCCTCCACTTT
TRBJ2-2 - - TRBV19 CASSKGQGSIGELFF TGTGCCAGTAGTAAGGGGCAGGGGAGTATCGGGGAGCTGTTTTTT
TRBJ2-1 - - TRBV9 CASSVEGGPYNEQFF TGTGCCAGCAGCGTAGAGGGGGGGCCCTACAATGAGCAGTTCTTC
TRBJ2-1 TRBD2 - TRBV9 CASSTLSGAEQFF TGTGCCAGCAGCACCCTTAGCGGGGCTGAGCAGTTCTTC
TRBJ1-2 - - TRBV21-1 CASSPRQAGNNYGYTF TGTGCCAGCAGCCCTCGGCAGGCAGGGAATAACTATGGCTACACCTTC
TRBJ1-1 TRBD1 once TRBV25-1 CASRDREAFF TGTGCCAGCCGGGACAGGGAAGCTTTCTTT
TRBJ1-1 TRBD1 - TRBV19 CASSKWTGGMNTEAFF TGTGCCAGTAGTAAATGGACAGGAGGAATGAACACTGAAGCTTTCTTT
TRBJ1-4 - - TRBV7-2 CACQDRGREKLFF TGTGCCTGCCAGGATCGTGGAAGGGAAAAACTGTTTTTT
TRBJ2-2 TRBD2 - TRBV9 CASRRGGYTGELFF TGTGCCAGCAGGCGGGGGGGTTACACCGGGGAGCTGTTTTTT
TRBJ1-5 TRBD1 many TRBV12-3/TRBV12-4 CASTGQGGQPQHF TGTGCCAGCACCGGACAGGGTGGTCAGCCCCAGCATTTT
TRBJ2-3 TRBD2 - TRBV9 CASSDSGAKDTQYF TGTGCCAGCAGCGATAGCGGGGCCAAAGATACGCAGTATTTT
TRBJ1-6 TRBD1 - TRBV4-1 CASSQEGGRFNSPLHF TGCGCCAGCAGCCAAGAAGGGGGCAGGTTTAATTCACCCCTCCACTTT
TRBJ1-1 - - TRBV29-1 CSVEGAAVEAFF TGCAGCGTTGAGGGGGCGGCGGTAGAAGCTTTCTTT
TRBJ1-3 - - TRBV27 CASSSVGGSMGNTIYF TGTGCCAGCAGTTCTGTTGGGGGCAGTATGGGAAACACCATATATTTT
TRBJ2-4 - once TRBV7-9 CASSLGFRDGGNIQYF TGTGCCAGCAGCTTAGGTTTCAGGGATGGTGGAAACATTCAGTACTTC
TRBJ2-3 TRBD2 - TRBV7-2 CASSLARGSDTQYF TGTGCCAGCAGCTTAGCGCGGGGGTCAGATACGCAGTATTTT
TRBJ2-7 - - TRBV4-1 CASSQSPGLRVGEQYF TGCGCCAGCAGCCAATCCCCGGGACTCCGGGTGGGGGAGCAGTACTTC
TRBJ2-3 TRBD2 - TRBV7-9 CASSSQTLAGGTDTQYF TGTGCCAGCAGCTCACAAACCCTAGCGGGGGGCACAGATACGCAGTATTTT
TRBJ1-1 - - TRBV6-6 CASSSRGTEAFF TGTGCCAGCAGTTCGAGAGGTACTGAAGCTTTCTTT
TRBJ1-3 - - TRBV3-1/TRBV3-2 CASSPSGNTIYF TGTGCCAGCAGCCCCAGTGGAAACACCATATATTTT
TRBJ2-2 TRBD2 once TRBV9 CASSVVGGIAGELFF TGTGCCAGCAGCGTAGTGGGAGGGATTGCCGGGGAGCTGTTTTTT
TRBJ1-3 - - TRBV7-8 CATGGAGNTIYF TGTGCCACCGGGGGGGCTGGAAACACCATATATTTT
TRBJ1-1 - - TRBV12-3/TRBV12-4 CASSHGLQEAFF TGTGCCAGCAGCCATGGGCTGCAGGAAGCTTTCTTT
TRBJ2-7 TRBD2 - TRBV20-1 CSASNAGVLYEQYF TGCAGTGCTAGTAACGCGGGGGTCCTCTACGAGCAGTACTTC
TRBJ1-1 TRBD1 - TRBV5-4 CASSLAGQGNTEAFF TGTGCCAGCAGCTTGGCCGGACAGGGCAACACTGAAGCTTTCTTT
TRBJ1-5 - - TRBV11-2 CASSRGTGQPQHF TGTGCCAGCAGCCGAGGGACTGGTCAGCCCCAGCATTTT
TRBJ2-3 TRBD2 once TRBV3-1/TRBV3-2 CASSQLAGGLPSTDTQYF TGTGCCAGCAGCCAACTAGCGGGGGGGCTTCCAAGCACAGATACGCAGTATTTT
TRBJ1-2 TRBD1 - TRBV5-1 CASSLLGGGDGYTF TGCGCCAGCAGCTTGCTAGGGGGCGGGGATGGCTACACCTTC
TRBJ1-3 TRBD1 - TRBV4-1 CASSQLRGLDSGNTIYF TGCGCCAGCAGCCAATTGAGGGGGCTTGACTCTGGAAACACCATATATTTT
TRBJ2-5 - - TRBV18 CASSPSGETQYF TGTGCCAGCTCACCGAGCGGAGAGACCCAGTACTTC
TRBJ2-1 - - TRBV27 CASSLPGSHEQFF TGTGCCAGCAGTTTACCAGGCTCCCATGAGCAGTTCTTC
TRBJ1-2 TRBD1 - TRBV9 CASSVGGTAYGYTF TGTGCCAGCAGCGTAGGTGGGACAGCCTATGGCTACACCTTC